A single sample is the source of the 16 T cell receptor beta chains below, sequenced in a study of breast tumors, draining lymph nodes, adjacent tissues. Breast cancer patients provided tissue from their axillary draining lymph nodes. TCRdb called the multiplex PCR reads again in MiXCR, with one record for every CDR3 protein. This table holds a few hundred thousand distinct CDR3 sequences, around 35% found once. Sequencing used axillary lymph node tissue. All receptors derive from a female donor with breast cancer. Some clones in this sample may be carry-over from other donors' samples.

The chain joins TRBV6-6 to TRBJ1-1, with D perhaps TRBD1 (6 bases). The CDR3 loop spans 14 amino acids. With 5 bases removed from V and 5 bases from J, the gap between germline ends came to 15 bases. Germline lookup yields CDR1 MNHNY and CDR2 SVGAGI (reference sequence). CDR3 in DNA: TGTGCCAGCAGTCCCCAGGGGAGAGGGACTGAAGCTTTCTTT. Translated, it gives CASSPQGRGTEAFF.

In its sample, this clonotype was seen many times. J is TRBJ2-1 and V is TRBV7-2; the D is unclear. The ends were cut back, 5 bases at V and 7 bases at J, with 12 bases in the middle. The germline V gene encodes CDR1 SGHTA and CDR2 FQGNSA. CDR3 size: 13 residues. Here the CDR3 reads CASSRAWGNEQFF. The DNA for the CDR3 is TGTGCCAGCAGCCGGGCGTGGGGTAATGAGCAGTTCTTC.

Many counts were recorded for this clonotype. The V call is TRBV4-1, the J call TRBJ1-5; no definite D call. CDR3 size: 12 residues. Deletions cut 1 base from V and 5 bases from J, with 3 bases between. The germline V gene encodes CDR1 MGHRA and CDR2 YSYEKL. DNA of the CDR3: TGCGCCAGCAGCCAAGGCGATCAGCCCCAGCATTTT. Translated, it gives CASSQGDQPQHF.

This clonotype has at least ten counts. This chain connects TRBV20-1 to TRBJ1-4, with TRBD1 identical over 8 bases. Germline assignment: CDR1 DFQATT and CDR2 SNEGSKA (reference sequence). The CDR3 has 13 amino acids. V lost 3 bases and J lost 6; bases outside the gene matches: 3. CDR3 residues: CSARDRVDEKLFF. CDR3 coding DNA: TGCAGTGCTAGGGACAGGGTAGATGAAAAACTGTTTTTT.

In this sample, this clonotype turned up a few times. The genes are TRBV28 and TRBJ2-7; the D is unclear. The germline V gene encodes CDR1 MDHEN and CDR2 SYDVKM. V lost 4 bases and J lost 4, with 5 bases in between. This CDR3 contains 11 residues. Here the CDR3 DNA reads TGTGCCAGCAGTTCTGTATACGAGCAGTACTTC. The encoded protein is CASSSVYEQYF.

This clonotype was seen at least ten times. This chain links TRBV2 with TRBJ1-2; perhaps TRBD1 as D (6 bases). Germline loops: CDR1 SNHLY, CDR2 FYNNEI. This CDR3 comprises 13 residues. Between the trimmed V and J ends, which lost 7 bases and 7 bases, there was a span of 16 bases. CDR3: CASNNNREGGYTF. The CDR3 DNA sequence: TGTGCCAGCAATAATAACAGGGAGGGTGGCTACACCTTC.

Written as DNA, the CDR3 is TGTGCCACCAGTGATTTTTCGGACAGTGACTATGGCTACACCTTC. This gives the protein CATSDFSDSDYGYTF. The chain couples TRBV24-1 to TRBJ1-2; tentatively, D is TRBD1 (6 bases). Between the trimmed V and J ends, which lost 1 base and 3 bases, there was a span of 11 bases. Germline CDR1 reads KGHDR; CDR2 reads SFDVKD. The CDR3 consists of 15 residues.

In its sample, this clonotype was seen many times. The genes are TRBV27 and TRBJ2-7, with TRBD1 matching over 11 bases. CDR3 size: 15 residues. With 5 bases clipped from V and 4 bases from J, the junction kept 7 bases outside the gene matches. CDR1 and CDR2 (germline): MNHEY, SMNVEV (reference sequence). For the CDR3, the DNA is TGTGCCAGCAGTCACTGGACAGGGGGCTCTTACGAGCAGTACTTC. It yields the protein CASSHWTGGSYEQYF.

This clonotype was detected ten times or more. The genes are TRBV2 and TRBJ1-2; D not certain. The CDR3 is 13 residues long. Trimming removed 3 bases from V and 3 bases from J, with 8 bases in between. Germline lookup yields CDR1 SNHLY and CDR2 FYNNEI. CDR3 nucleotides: TGTGCCAGCAGTGACCCGGGAGACTATGGCTACACCTTC. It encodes CASSDPGDYGYTF. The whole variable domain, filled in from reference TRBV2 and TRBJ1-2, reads EPEVTQTPSHQVTQMGQEVILRCVPISNHLYFYWYRQILGQKVEFLVSFYNNEISEKSEIFDDQFSVERPDGSNFTLKIRSTKLEDSAMYFCASSDPGDYGYTFGSGTRLTVV.

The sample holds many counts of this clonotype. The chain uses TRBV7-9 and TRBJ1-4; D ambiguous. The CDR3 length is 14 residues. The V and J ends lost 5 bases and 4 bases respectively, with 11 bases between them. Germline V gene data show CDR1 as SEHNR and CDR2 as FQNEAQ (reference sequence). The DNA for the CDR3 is TGTGCCAGCAGCCTATCGGTCCTTAATGAAAAACTGTTTTTT. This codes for CASSLSVLNEKLFF.

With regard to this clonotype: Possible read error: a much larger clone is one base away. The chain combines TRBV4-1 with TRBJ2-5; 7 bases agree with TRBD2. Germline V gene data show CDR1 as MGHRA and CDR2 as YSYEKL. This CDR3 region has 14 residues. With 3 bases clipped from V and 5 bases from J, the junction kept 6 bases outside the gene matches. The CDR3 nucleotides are TGCGCCAGCAGCCACGGGGGGTGGAAGGAGACCCAGTACTTC. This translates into CASSHGGWKETQYF.

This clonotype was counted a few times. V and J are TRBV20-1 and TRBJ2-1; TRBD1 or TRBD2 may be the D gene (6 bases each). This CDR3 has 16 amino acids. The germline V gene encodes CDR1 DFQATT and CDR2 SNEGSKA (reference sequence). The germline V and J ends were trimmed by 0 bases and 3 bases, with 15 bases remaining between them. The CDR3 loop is CSARDLGGRGYNEQFF. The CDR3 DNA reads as TGCAGTGCTAGAGATCTCGGGGGCAGGGGCTACAATGAGCAGTTCTTC.

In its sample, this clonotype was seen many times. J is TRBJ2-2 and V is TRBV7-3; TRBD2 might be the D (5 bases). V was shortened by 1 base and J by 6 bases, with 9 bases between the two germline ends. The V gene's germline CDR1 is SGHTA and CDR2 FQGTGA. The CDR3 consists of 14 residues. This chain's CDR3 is CASSLKAGSGELFF. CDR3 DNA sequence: TGTGCCAGCAGCTTAAAGGCGGGTTCCGGGGAGCTGTTTTTT. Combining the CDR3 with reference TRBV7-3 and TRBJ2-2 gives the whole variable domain GAGVSQTPSNKVTEKGKYVELRCDPISGHTALYWYRQSLGQGPEFLIYFQGTGAADDSGLPNDRFFAVRPEGSVSTLKIQRTERGDSAVYLCASSLKAGSGELFFGEGSRLTVL.

CDR3 in amino acids: CASSLAVTAPRGGEQYF. Here the CDR3 DNA reads TGCGCCAGCAGCTTAGCCGTGACCGCGCCGCGGGGAGGCGAGCAGTACTTC. V and J are TRBV5-1 and TRBJ2-7, with a tentative D call TRBD2 (6 bases). CDR1 is SGHRS and CDR2 is YFSETQ in the germline V gene. Between the trimmed V and J ends, which lost 2 bases and 6 bases, there was a span of 24 bases. The CDR3 is 17 residues long.

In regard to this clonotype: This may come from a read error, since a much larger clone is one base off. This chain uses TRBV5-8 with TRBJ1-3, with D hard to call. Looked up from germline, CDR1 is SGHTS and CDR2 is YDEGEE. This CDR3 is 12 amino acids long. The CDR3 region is CASTLTGHTIYF. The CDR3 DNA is TGTGCCAGCACCTTGACTGGGCACACCATATATTTT.

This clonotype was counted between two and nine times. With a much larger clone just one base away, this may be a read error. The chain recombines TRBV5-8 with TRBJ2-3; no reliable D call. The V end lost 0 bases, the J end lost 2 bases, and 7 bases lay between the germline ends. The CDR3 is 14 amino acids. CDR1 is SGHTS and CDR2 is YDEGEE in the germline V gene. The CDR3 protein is CASSLGSPTDTQYF. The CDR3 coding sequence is TGTGCCAGCAGCTTGGGCAGCCCCACAGATACGCAGTATTTT.